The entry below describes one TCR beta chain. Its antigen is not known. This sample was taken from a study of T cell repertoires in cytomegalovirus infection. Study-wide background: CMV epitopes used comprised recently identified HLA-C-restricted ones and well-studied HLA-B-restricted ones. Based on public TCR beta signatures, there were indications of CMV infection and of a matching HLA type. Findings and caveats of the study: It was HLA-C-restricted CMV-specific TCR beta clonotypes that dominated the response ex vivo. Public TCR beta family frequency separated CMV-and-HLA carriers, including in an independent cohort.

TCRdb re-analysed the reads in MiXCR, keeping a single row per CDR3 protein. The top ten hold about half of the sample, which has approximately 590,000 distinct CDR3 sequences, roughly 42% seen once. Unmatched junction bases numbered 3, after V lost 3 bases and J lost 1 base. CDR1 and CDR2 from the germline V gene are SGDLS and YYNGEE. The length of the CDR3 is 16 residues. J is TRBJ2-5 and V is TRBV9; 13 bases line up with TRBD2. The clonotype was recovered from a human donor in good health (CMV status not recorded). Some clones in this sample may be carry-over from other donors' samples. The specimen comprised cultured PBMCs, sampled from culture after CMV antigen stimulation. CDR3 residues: CASSEGLAGFQETQYF. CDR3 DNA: TGTGCCAGCAGCGAGGGACTAGCGGGGTTCCAAGAGACCCAGTACTTC.